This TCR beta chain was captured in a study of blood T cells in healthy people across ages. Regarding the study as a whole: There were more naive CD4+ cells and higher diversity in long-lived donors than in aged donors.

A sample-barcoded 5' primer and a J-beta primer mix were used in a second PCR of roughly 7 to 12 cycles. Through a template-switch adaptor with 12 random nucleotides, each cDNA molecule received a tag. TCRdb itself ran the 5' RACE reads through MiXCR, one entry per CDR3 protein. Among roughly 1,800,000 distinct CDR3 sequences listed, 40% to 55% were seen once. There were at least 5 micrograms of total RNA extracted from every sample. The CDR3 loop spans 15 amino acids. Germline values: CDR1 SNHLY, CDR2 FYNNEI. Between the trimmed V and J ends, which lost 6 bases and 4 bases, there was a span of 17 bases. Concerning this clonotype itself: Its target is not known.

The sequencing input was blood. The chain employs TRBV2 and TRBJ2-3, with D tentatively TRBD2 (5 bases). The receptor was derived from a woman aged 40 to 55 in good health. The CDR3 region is CASREYGVSADTQYF. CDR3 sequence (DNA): TGTGCCAGCAGAGAATATGGGGTTAGCGCAGATACGCAGTATTTT.